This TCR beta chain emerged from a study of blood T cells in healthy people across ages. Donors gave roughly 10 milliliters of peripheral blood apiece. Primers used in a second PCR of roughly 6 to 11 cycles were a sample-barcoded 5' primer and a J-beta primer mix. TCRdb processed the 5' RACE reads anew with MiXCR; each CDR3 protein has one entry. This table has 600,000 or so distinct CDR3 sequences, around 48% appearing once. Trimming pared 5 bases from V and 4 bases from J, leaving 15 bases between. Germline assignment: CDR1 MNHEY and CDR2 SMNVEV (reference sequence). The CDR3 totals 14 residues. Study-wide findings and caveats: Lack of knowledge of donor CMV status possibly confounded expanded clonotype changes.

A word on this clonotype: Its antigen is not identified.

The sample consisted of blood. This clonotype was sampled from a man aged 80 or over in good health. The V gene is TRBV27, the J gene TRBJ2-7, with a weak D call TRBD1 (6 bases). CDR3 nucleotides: TGTGCCAGCAGTGCAACCTCTAGGGGGTACGAGCAGTACTTC. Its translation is CASSATSRGYEQYF.